The 24 T cell receptor beta chains listed next were all sequenced from one sample in a study of immune cell composition in non-small cell lung cancer. TCRdb keeps only in-frame clones here, not all; method: immunoSEQ multiplex PCR. Counted here are around 2,400 clones, about 88% occurring once; the ten biggest clones make up roughly 6.9%. The specimen sequenced was lung tumor tissue. These receptors were obtained from a human donor with non-small cell lung cancer.

V usage is TRBV27 and J usage is TRBJ1-6; TRBD1 is a possible D gene (6 bases). This CDR3 is built from 17 residues. Germline CDR1 is MNHEY and CDR2 is SMNVEV (reference sequence). The V gene lost 3 bases and the J gene lost 0 bases, with 12 bases spanning the gap. CDR3 sequence (DNA): TGTGCCAGCAGTTTGGATACAGGGAGCTCCTATAATTCACCCCTCCACTTT. Translating it yields CASSLDTGSSYNSPLHF.

V is TRBV5-6 and J is TRBJ2-7; TRBD1 matches at 9 bases. The CDR3 is 16 residues long. Per germline, CDR1 SGHDT and CDR2 YYEEEE. The V gene end was trimmed by 4 bases and the J gene end by 5 bases; junction bases not matched to a gene: 13. The CDR3, as DNA: TGTGCCAGCAGCCGGGATCCGGGACAGGGATTTCACGAGCAGTACTTC. Translation gives CASSRDPGQGFHEQYF.

The genes are TRBV5-1 and TRBJ1-1; no clear D gene. The V gene's germline CDR1 is SGHRS and CDR2 YFSETQ. The V end was cut by 7 bases, the J end by 4 bases, with 8 bases between. The CDR3 is 11 residues long. CDR3 in amino acids: CASLRGTEAFF. The CDR3 DNA follows: TGCGCCAGCTTGCGGGGCACTGAAGCTTTCTTT.

The rearrangement joins TRBV5-4 to TRBJ2-5; TRBD1 matches at 7 bases. Germline assignment: CDR1 SGHNT and CDR2 YYREEE (reference sequence). J lost 1 base, V lost 6 bases, and 3 bases had no gene match. The CDR3 has 13 residues. The CDR3 loop reads CASKGQLQETQYF. The CDR3 DNA sequence: TGTGCCAGCAAGGGACAGCTCCAAGAGACCCAGTACTTC.

V is TRBV5-5 and J is TRBJ2-7; the D gene is possibly TRBD1 (6 bases). V lost 4 bases to trimming and J lost 3 bases, with 17 bases between them. The CDR3 contains 15 residues. The germline CDR1 and CDR2 sequences are SGHKS and YYEKEE (reference sequence). CDR3 nucleotides: TGTGCCAGCAGCCGCCGGGACAAGGGCGGCTACGAGCAGTACTTC. Translated, it gives CASSRRDKGGYEQYF.

The chain employs TRBV2 and TRBJ2-1; TRBD2 might be the D (5 bases). Looked up from germline, CDR1 is SNHLY and CDR2 is FYNNEI. The CDR3 has 13 residues. Trimming left V 7 bases short and J 7 bases short, with 14 bases between. This CDR3 reads CASNQRIVNEQFF. DNA for the CDR3: TGTGCCAGCAACCAGCGGATAGTAAATGAGCAGTTCTTC. The entire variable domain, with the rest obtained from reference TRBV2 and TRBJ2-1, is as follows: EPEVTQTPSHQVTQMGQEVILRCVPISNHLYFYWYRQILGQKVEFLVSFYNNEISEKSEIFDDQFSVERPDGSNFTLKIRSTKLEDSAMYFCASNQRIVNEQFFGPGTRLTVL.

The chain is built from TRBV19 and TRBJ1-2, with 8 positions matching TRBD1. The CDR3 consists of 16 residues. The V segment lost 10 bases and the J segment 1 base; nucleotides outside the gene matches: 14. Germline V gene lookup returns CDR1 LNHDA and CDR2 SQIVND (reference sequence). This CDR3 is CATQTQGASYNYGYTF. In DNA form, the CDR3 reads TGTGCCACCCAAACGCAGGGGGCCAGCTATAACTATGGCTACACCTTC.

The chain is built from TRBV7-3 and TRBJ2-1; unclear D gene. The V gene's germline CDR1 is SGHTA and CDR2 FQGTGA. V lost 2 bases to trimming and J lost 0 bases, with 5 bases between them. The CDR3 runs 14 residues. The CDR3 sequence: CASSLYGSYNEQFF. The DNA of the CDR3 is TGTGCCAGCAGCTTATACGGCTCCTACAATGAGCAGTTCTTC. Based on the CDR3 plus reference TRBV7-3 and TRBJ2-1, the full variable domain is GAGVSQTPSNKVTEKGKYVELRCDPISGHTALYWYRQSLGQGPEFLIYFQGTGAADDSGLPNDRFFAVRPEGSVSTLKIQRTERGDSAVYLCASSLYGSYNEQFFGPGTRLTVL.

The J gene is TRBJ2-1, the V gene TRBV28, with 12 bases that match TRBD1. From germline, CDR1 is MDHEN and CDR2 SYDVKM. CDR3 length equals 14 residues. V lost 5 bases and J lost 7; bases outside the gene matches: 3. CDR3 DNA: TGTGCCAGCAGTCCGGGACAGGGGGCTAATGAGCAGTTCTTC. Protein product: CASSPGQGANEQFF.

The rearrangement joins TRBV5-4 to TRBJ2-2; 7 bases line up with TRBD2. The V and J ends lost 4 bases and 7 bases, in that order; junction bases with no gene match: 13. The germline V gene has CDR1 SGHNT and CDR2 YYREEE (reference sequence). This CDR3 is built from 16 residues. The CDR3 region has the DNA TGTGCCAGCAGCCAGCCTACTAGCGCCTCGGGCGGGGAGCTGTTTTTT. Amino acid sequence: CASSQPTSASGGELFF.

The J gene is TRBJ2-7, the V gene TRBV4-3; TRBD2 matches 12 bases. CDR1 and CDR2 from the germline V gene are LGHNA and YSLEER. This CDR3 has 15 residues. V lost 4 bases to trimming and J lost 4 bases; unmatched junction nucleotides: 5. The CDR3 nucleotides are TGCGCCAGCAGCCCTCGGCTAGCGGGAGGGTACGAGCAGTACTTC. It codes for CASSPRLAGGYEQYF.

The chain combines TRBV2 with TRBJ1-1; D remains unclear. The germline CDR1 and CDR2 sequences are SNHLY and FYNNEI. V lost 7 bases, J lost 1 base, and 4 bases lay in between. The length of the CDR3 is 11 residues. CDR3 sequence (DNA): TGTGCCAGCACCGGGAACACTGAAGCTTTCTTT. This sequence encodes CASTGNTEAFF.

The J gene is TRBJ1-4, the V gene TRBV28; TRBD1 agrees at 7 bases. Germline V CDR1 and CDR2: MDHEN, SYDVKM. V dropped 7 bases and J dropped 5; count of bases not matched to a gene: 4. This CDR3 has 13 residues. CDR3 sequence (DNA): TGTGCCAGCACCGGACAGGCGAATGAAAAACTGTTTTTT. Its protein is CASTGQANEKLFF.

The rearrangement links TRBV7-2 to TRBJ2-5, with D maybe TRBD2 (5 bases). The CDR3 spans 14 residues. Germline V gene data show CDR1 as SGHTA and CDR2 as FQGNSA. Trimming removed 5 bases at V and 5 bases at J, with 15 bases between. The CDR3 sequence: CASSRILVSETQYF. CDR3 nucleotide sequence: TGTGCCAGCAGCCGAATACTAGTCTCCGAGACCCAGTACTTC. Based on the CDR3 plus reference TRBV7-2 and TRBJ2-5, the full variable domain is GAGVSQSPSNKVTEKGKDVELRCDPISGHTALYWYRQSLGQGLEFLIYFQGNSAPDKSGLPSDRFSAERTGGSVSTLTIQRTQQEDSAVYLCASSRILVSETQYFGPGTRLLVL.

V is TRBV4-3 and J is TRBJ2-5, with D possibly matching TRBD1 (6 bases). The J call is doubtful: the DNA matches TRBJ2-7 better. The germline CDR1 and CDR2 sequences are LGHNA and YSLEER. There are 17 residues in the CDR3. The CDR3 is CASSQDNRAWGPGEQYF. The DNA of the CDR3 is TGCGCCAGCAGCCAAGATAATCGTGCGTGGGGGCCTGGCGAGCAGTACTTC.

This rearrangement joins TRBV5-1 to TRBJ2-5; possibly TRBD1 for D (5 bases). Per the germline V gene, CDR1 is SGHRS and CDR2 is YFSETQ. This CDR3 is 15 amino acids long. V dropped 0 bases and J dropped 4 bases, with 13 bases sitting between them. The CDR3 DNA is TGCGCCAGCAGCTTGGTGGCAGGGATGGCAGAGACCCAGTACTTC. Its translation: CASSLVAGMAETQYF.

This clone has only a few counts. The chain employs TRBV28 and TRBJ1-5; D gene unclear. This CDR3 region has 19 residues. The ends were cut back, 6 bases at V and 0 bases at J, with 24 bases in the middle. Germline V gene lookup returns CDR1 MDHEN and CDR2 SYDVKM. CDR3 DNA: TGTGCCAGCAGCTCGGACTCCCGGGCAGCCCATTATAGCAATCAGCCCCAGCATTTT. The encoded protein is CASSSDSRAAHYSNQPQHF. Variable domain in full (rest from reference TRBV28 and TRBJ1-5): DVKVTQSSRYLVKRTGEKVFLECVQDMDHENMFWYRQDPGLGLRLIYFSYDVKMKEKGDIPEGYSVSREKKERFSLILESASTNQTSMYLCASSSDSRAAHYSNQPQHFGDGTRLSIL.

The chain links TRBV19 to TRBJ2-7; tentative D call: TRBD1 (5 bases). The germline V and J ends were trimmed by 4 bases and 2 bases, with 12 bases remaining between them. The length of the CDR3 is 14 residues. Germline CDR1 reads LNHDA; CDR2 reads SQIVND (reference sequence). CDR3 nucleotides: TGTGCCAGTAGTAGGGCCACAGGACCCTACGAGCAGTACTTC. This translates into CASSRATGPYEQYF.

With regard to this clone: At one end the junction does not follow the germline gene, possibly because of a read error. CDR3 sequence: CASRTDLNTETFF. CDR3 DNA sequence: TGTGCCAGCAGGACAGATCTGAACACTGAAACTTTCTTT. J is TRBJ1-1 and V is TRBV5-5; a weak D match, TRBD1 (5 bases). Germline CDR1 and CDR2: SGHKS and YYEKEE (reference sequence). The CDR3 is made up of 13 amino acids.

The chain has TRBV19 and TRBJ1-5; TRBD1 agrees at 8 bases. The CDR3 length is 18 residues. The germline CDR1 and CDR2 sequences are LNHDA and SQIVND (reference sequence). With V trimmed by 0 bases and J by 3 bases, 10 bases remained unmatched. The CDR3 protein is CASSIDHIGTGNNQPQHF. CDR3 bases: TGTGCCAGTAGTATAGATCATATAGGGACAGGAAACAATCAGCCCCAGCATTTT.

The rearrangement uses TRBV7-8 and TRBJ2-7, with 11 positions matching TRBD1. Germline V gene sequence: CDR1 SGHVS, CDR2 FQNEAQ. Unmatched junction bases numbered 8, after V lost 4 bases and J lost 0 bases. The CDR3 is 17 amino acids. The CDR3 loop reads CASSSRTGGDRSYEQYF. The CDR3 region has the DNA TGTGCCAGCAGCTCCCGGACAGGGGGCGACCGCTCCTACGAGCAGTACTTC.

The rearrangement uses TRBV18 and TRBJ1-2; D is undetermined. V lost 6 bases to trimming and J lost 5 bases, with 10 bases between them. Germline V lookup: CDR1 KGHSH, CDR2 LQKENI. There are 12 residues in the CDR3. In DNA form, the CDR3 reads TGTGCCAGCTCCGAGGCTCCGTATGGCTACACCTTC. Protein: CASSEAPYGYTF.

Only a few counts were recorded for this clone. The chain couples TRBV7-9 to TRBJ1-2, with 8 positions matching TRBD1. Germline assignment: CDR1 SEHNR and CDR2 FQNEAQ (reference sequence). The CDR3 runs 18 residues. Trimming took 1 base from V and 3 from J; bases not matched to a gene: 13. Here the CDR3 DNA reads TGTGCCAGCAGCTTAGGGCAGGGGGCAATTCAGCTTGACTATGGCTACACCTTC. This translates into CASSLGQGAIQLDYGYTF.

As for this clone: A read error may account for a junction end that differs from germline. The gene calls are TRBV20-1 and TRBJ2-7, with TRBD2 matching over 8 bases. This CDR3 region has 11 residues. The germline CDR1 and CDR2 sequences are DFQATT and SNEGSKA (reference sequence). DNA of the CDR3: TGCAGTGCGAGAGCGGGAGACGAGCAGTACTTC. Its protein is CSARAGDEQYF.